The 4 T cell receptor beta chains in this list originate from one sample, sequenced in a study of identifying expanded T cells in peripheral blood. TCRdb's table, derived via immunoSEQ multiplex PCR, lists solely in-frame clones and lacks some. The profile shows about 100,000 clones, over 70% of them singletons. The sequenced material came from blood. The source is a person between 18 and 75 years old in good health.

The CDR3 sequence is CAWSVGRGPHNEQFF. The DNA of the CDR3 is TGTGCCTGGAGTGTCGGCAGGGGTCCCCACAATGAGCAGTTCTTC. The chain couples TRBV30 to TRBJ2-1; maybe TRBD1 (6 bases). CDR1 is GTSNPN and CDR2 is SVGIG in the germline V gene (reference sequence). Trimming removed 0 bases at V and 5 bases at J, with 14 bases between. The CDR3 loop spans 15 amino acids.

The chain is built from TRBV6-5 and TRBJ1-1; no definite D call. V dropped 0 bases and J dropped 6 bases, with 8 bases sitting between them. The CDR3 loop spans 13 amino acids. CDR1 and CDR2 from the germline V gene are MNHEY and SVGAGI. The CDR3 region has the DNA TGTGCCAGCAGTTACTCGAGGCCCCCTGAAGCTTTCTTT. Translating gives CASSYSRPPEAFF.

The CDR3 is CASSLGTSGGNEQFF. The CDR3 nucleotides read TGTGCCAGCAGCTTAGGTACTAGCGGGGGTAATGAGCAGTTCTTC. The chain uses TRBV7-7 and TRBJ2-1; 11 positions agree with TRBD2. Germline trimming cut 1 base from V and 7 bases from J; bases unmatched to any gene: 3. This CDR3 has 15 residues. Germline CDR1 and CDR2: SSHAT and FNYEAQ (reference sequence).

The CDR3 protein is CASNDREWALGQPQHF. The CDR3 DNA is TGTGCCAGTAACGACAGGGAATGGGCTCTGGGTCAGCCCCAGCATTTT. The chain has TRBV19 and TRBJ1-5, with 7 bases lining up with TRBD1. Germline assignment: CDR1 LNHDA and CDR2 SQIVND (reference sequence). CDR3 size: 16 residues. J was trimmed by 6 bases and V by 7 bases; bases with no gene match: 15.